The clone carrying this T cell receptor beta chain occurred many times. CDR3 size: 16 residues. In germline, CDR1 is KGHSH, CDR2 LQKENI. The V and J ends lost 4 bases and 3 bases respectively, with 17 bases between them. This sample is drawn from a study of blood T cells in healthy people across ages. It was with a sample-barcoded 5' primer and a J-beta primer mix that a second PCR of roughly 6 to 11 cycles was run. TCRdb ran MiXCR on the 5' RACE reads and lists one entry per CDR3 protein. In the table there are about 640,000 distinct CDR3 sequences, around 54% of which are singletons. The sequenced material came from blood. The chain carries TRBV18 and TRBJ2-3, with D tentatively TRBD1 or TRBD2 (5 bases each). The origin of this receptor is a man between 60 and 75 years old in good health. CDR3 sequence: CASSLLAGTFTDTQYF. The CDR3 coding sequence is TGTGCCAGCTCACTCTTGGCCGGGACCTTTACAGATACGCAGTATTTT.